A single sample is the source of the 16 T cell receptor beta chains below, sequenced in a study of metastatic and nonmetastatic thyroid tumors. Thyroid surgery had not been preceded by any treatment in any patient. From the PCR reads, TCRdb re-called clones with MiXCR. Among around 20,000 clones listed, approximately 29% were seen once. The sample consisted of blood. The receptors here all came from a female donor with papillary thyroid cancer or a benign thyroid nodule (not recorded which). Some clones in this sample may be carry-over from other donors' samples.

By its share, this clone is medium-sized. This sequence joins TRBV19 and TRBJ2-5; D remains ambiguous. Germline-derived CDR1 and CDR2 are LNHDA and SQIVND (reference sequence). Trimming left V 3 bases short and J 1 base short, with 9 bases between. The CDR3 spans 14 residues. The CDR3 here is CASSMSISQETQYF. CDR3 nucleotide sequence: TGTGCCAGTAGTATGAGTATCTCCCAAGAGACCCAGTACTTC.

This clone is labeled medium-sized. This chain links TRBV6-2 or TRBV6-3 with TRBJ1-1; D perhaps matches TRBD1 (5 bases). This CDR3 spans 16 amino acids. CDR1 MNHEY and CDR2 SVGEGT come from the germline V gene. V lost 2 bases and J 3 bases, leaving 16 bases between the germline ends. The DNA for the CDR3 is TGTGCCAGCAGTTACCCAACTTCAGGGTGGGACACTGAAGCTTTCTTT. Its protein product is CASSYPTSGWDTEAFF.

This clone was recorded at least ten times. The chain is built from TRBV29-1 and TRBJ1-2; D is unresolved. Trimming took 2 bases from V and 4 from J, leaving 8 bases between them. The CDR3 extends over 12 amino acids. Germline assignment: CDR1 SQVTM and CDR2 ANQGSEA. The chain's CDR3 is CSVERGGYGYTF. The CDR3 DNA reads as TGCAGCGTTGAACGGGGTGGCTATGGCTACACCTTC.

This clone is medium-sized within its sample. V gene TRBV5-1 combines with J gene TRBJ2-7; the match to TRBD2 covers 7 bases. CDR3 length equals 14 residues. The ends lost 0 bases at V and 3 bases at J; junction bases unmatched: 3. The germline V gene encodes CDR1 SGHRS and CDR2 YFSETQ. The CDR3 bases are TGCGCCAGCAGCTTGGCTAGCGGAAGCTACGAGCAGTACTTC. Its protein is CASSLASGSYEQYF. The full variable domain, in which reference TRBV5-1 and TRBJ2-7 provide the parts outside the CDR3, is KAGVTQTPRYLIKTRGQQVTLSCSPISGHRSVSWYQQTPGQGLQFLFEYFSETQRNKGNFPGRFSGRQFSNSRSEMNVSTLELGDSALYLCASSLASGSYEQYFGPGTRLTVT.

This clone has a handful of counts. The V and J genes are TRBV6-6 and TRBJ2-1, with 8 bases that match TRBD2. The CDR3 has 16 residues. V was clipped by 0 bases and J by 9 bases; unmatched bases: 10. Per the germline V gene, CDR1 is MNHNY and CDR2 is SVGAGI (reference sequence). CDR3 amino acids: CASSYSSGSAFTEQFF. CDR3 sequence (DNA): TGTGCCAGCAGTTACTCCAGCGGGAGTGCATTCACTGAGCAGTTCTTC.

This clone was seen many times. The rearrangement uses TRBV29-1 and TRBJ1-4; a possible D gene is TRBD1 (5 bases). CDR1 and CDR2 from the germline V gene are SQVTM and ANQGSEA. CDR3 length: 15 amino acids. The V gene lost 1 base and the J gene lost 4 bases, with 13 bases spanning the gap. CDR3 sequence reads: CSVEGLGGSNEKLFF. DNA for the CDR3: TGCAGCGTTGAAGGCCTGGGGGGGAGTAATGAAAAACTGTTTTTT.

This chain joins TRBV20-1 and TRBJ1-6, with TRBD1 as a possible D gene (6 bases). The CDR3 covers 15 residues. V gave up 5 bases and J gave up 2 bases, with 13 bases separating them. Germline CDR1 is DFQATT and CDR2 is SNEGSKA (reference sequence). CDR3 amino acids: CSAPGAGAYNSPLHF. CDR3 sequence (DNA): TGCAGTGCTCCTGGGGCAGGGGCCTATAATTCACCCCTCCACTTT.

This clone has only a few counts. J is TRBJ2-3 and V is TRBV29-1, with D uncertain. V gave up 8 bases and J gave up 1 base, with 10 bases separating them. This CDR3 contains 12 residues. Germline loops: CDR1 SQVTM, CDR2 ANQGSEA. CDR3 sequence reads: CSPYTGTDTQYF. As DNA, the CDR3 is TGCAGCCCATACACAGGCACAGATACGCAGTATTTT.

This clone occurred many times. This chain joins TRBV6-1 and TRBJ1-4, with unresolved D. The CDR3 consists of 14 residues. V was shortened by 1 base and J by 7 bases, with 10 bases between the two germline ends. The germline gives CDR1 MNHNS, CDR2 SASEGT. CDR3 sequence: CASSEDPEGEKLFF. The CDR3 DNA reads TGTGCCAGCAGTGAAGACCCTGAGGGTGAAAAACTGTTTTTT.

This clone was seen many times. The genes are TRBV7-9 and TRBJ1-6; D is unresolved. From germline, CDR1 is SEHNR and CDR2 FQNEAQ (reference sequence). V was cut by 4 bases and J by 0 bases, with 1 base left in between. This CDR3 spans 13 amino acids. CDR3 amino acids: CASSSSYNSPLHF. The DNA of the CDR3 is TGTGCCAGCAGCTCCTCCTATAATTCACCCCTCCACTTT. Full variable domain (missing parts from reference TRBV7-9 and TRBJ1-6): DTGVSQNPRHKITKRGQNVTFRCDPISEHNRLYWYRQTLGQGPEFLTYFQNEAQLEKSRLLSDRFSAERPKGSFSTLEIQRTEQGDSAMYLCASSSSYNSPLHFGNGTRLTVT.

The V and J genes are TRBV4-1 and TRBJ2-1; a possible D gene is TRBD1 (6 bases). CDR3 length equals 12 residues. Trimming removed 6 bases at V and 8 bases at J, with 11 bases between. Per germline, CDR1 MGHRA and CDR2 YSYEKL. In DNA, the CDR3 is TGCGCCAGCAGGCACCCAGGGGATGAGCAGTTCTTC. As protein: CASRHPGDEQFF.

This clone showed up just once. The genes are TRBV30 and TRBJ1-6; TRBD1 matches at 7 bases. This CDR3 is built from 14 residues. Unmatched junction bases numbered 6, after V lost 1 base and J lost 9 bases. The germline V gene has CDR1 GTSNPN and CDR2 SVGIG (reference sequence). The CDR3 spells CAWSAGQRLSPLHF. The CDR3 region has the DNA TGTGCCTGGAGTGCGGGACAGAGACTTTCACCCCTCCACTTT.

This clone was seen at least ten times. The same CDR3 also results from other DNA sequences found in this sample. The chain couples TRBV27 to TRBJ1-1, with unresolved D. Germline V gene data show CDR1 as MNHEY and CDR2 as SMNVEV (reference sequence). The V end was cut by 1 base, the J end by 0 bases, with 3 bases between. This CDR3 contains 13 residues. DNA for the CDR3: TGTGCCAGCAGTTTATTTTTGAACACTGAAGCTTTCTTT. Translating it yields CASSLFLNTEAFF.

This clone is medium-sized in the sample. V is TRBV4-3 and J is TRBJ1-2, with 9 bases matching TRBD1. The CDR3 covers 15 residues. CDR1 and CDR2 from the germline V gene are LGHNA and YSLEER. V lost 3 bases, J lost 3 bases, and 5 bases stayed unmatched. The DNA of the CDR3 is TGCGCCAGCAGCCAGGCGGACAGGGGATACTATGGCTACACCTTC. Translated, it gives CASSQADRGYYGYTF.

This clone has just one count. The chain carries TRBV6-4 and TRBJ1-1, with 9 nucleotides matching TRBD1. There are 12 residues in the CDR3. Germline V gene data show CDR1 as MRHNA and CDR2 as SNTAGT. Trimming removed 10 bases from V and 4 bases from J; junction bases left unmatched: 4. Written as DNA, the CDR3 is TGTGCCACGGGGGACAGGGCCACTGAAGCTTTCTTT. Translating gives CATGDRATEAFF.

The chain has TRBV11-2 and TRBJ1-1; D is ambiguous. V was pared by 2 bases and J by 2 bases, with 6 bases between. CDR1 and CDR2 (germline): SGHAT, FQNNGV. The CDR3 has 13 residues. In DNA, the CDR3 is TGTGCCAGCAGCTTATCTTTAAACACTGAAGCTTTCTTT. The encoded protein is CASSLSLNTEAFF.